A selection of T cell receptor beta chains follows, all from one sample in a study of metastatic and nonmetastatic thyroid tumors. TCRdb re-called clones from the PCR reads using MiXCR. Among some 20,000 clones listed, under 30% were seen once. The specimen sequenced was blood. The receptors were gathered from a male donor with papillary thyroid cancer or a benign thyroid nodule (not recorded which). Some clones in this sample may be carry-over from other donors' samples. Both conserved end residues are part of each CDR3. Fields, in order: V gene, CDR3 length, clone size, J gene, D gene, CDR3 protein, CDR3 DNA. A D gene is named only where the DNA matches it firmly. Size tells how often a clone was seen (once, few, many) or the class of an expanded clone, and some rows leave it out.

V gene: TRBV20-1
CDR3 length: 16
clone size: many
J gene: TRBJ1-5
D gene: TRBD1
CDR3 protein: CSARRGQGDRNQPQHF
CDR3 DNA: TGCAGTGCTAGGAGGGGGCAGGGGGATCGCAATCAGCCCCAGCATTTT

V gene: TRBV6-1
CDR3 length: 13
clone size: few
J gene: TRBJ1-5
D gene: NA
CDR3 protein: CASSQDSNQPQHF
CDR3 DNA: TGTGCCAGCAGTCAAGATAGCAATCAGCCCCAGCATTTT

V gene: TRBV28
CDR3 length: 11
clone size: few
J gene: TRBJ1-2
D gene: NA
CDR3 protein: CASRRLHGYTF
CDR3 DNA: TGTGCCAGCAGGAGACTTCATGGCTACACCTTC

V gene: TRBV20-1
CDR3 length: 11
clone size: many
J gene: TRBJ2-2
D gene: NA
CDR3 protein: CSARVYGELFF
CDR3 DNA: TGCAGTGCTAGGGTCTACGGGGAGCTGTTTTTT

V gene: TRBV12-3/TRBV12-4
CDR3 length: 11
clone size: many
J gene: TRBJ1-1
D gene: NA
CDR3 protein: CASSYRVEAFF
CDR3 DNA: TGTGCCAGCAGTTACAGAGTTGAAGCTTTCTTT

V gene: TRBV6-1
CDR3 length: 15
clone size: many
J gene: TRBJ2-5
D gene: NA
CDR3 protein: CASSEAWGQRETQYF
CDR3 DNA: TGTGCCAGCAGTGAAGCTTGGGGGCAGCGGGAGACCCAGTACTTC

V gene: TRBV20-1
CDR3 length: 12
clone size: many
J gene: TRBJ1-1
D gene: NA
CDR3 protein: CSARKGNTEAFF
CDR3 DNA: TGCAGTGCTAGAAAGGGGAACACTGAAGCTTTCTTT

V gene: TRBV10-2
CDR3 length: 13
clone size: many
J gene: TRBJ2-7
D gene: NA
CDR3 protein: CASSMDSTYEQYF
CDR3 DNA: TGCGCCAGCTCTATGGACAGCACCTACGAGCAGTACTTC

V gene: TRBV20-1
CDR3 length: 16
clone size: NA
J gene: TRBJ2-3
D gene: NA
CDR3 protein: CSARDGGGVRTDTQYF
CDR3 DNA: TGCAGTGCTAGAGATGGGGGTGGGGTCCGGACAGATACGCAGTATTTT

V gene: TRBV6-1
CDR3 length: 13
clone size: many
J gene: TRBJ2-2
D gene: NA
CDR3 protein: CASSARETGELFF
CDR3 DNA: TGTGCCAGCAGTGCCAGGGAAACCGGGGAGCTGTTTTTT

V gene: TRBV6-1
CDR3 length: 16
clone size: many
J gene: TRBJ1-6
D gene: NA
CDR3 protein: CASSDTPGTLLTGLHF
CDR3 DNA: TGTGCCAGCAGTGACACTCCCGGGACGCTGCTTACGGGCCTCCACTTT

V gene: TRBV9
CDR3 length: 15
clone size: many
J gene: TRBJ2-1
D gene: TRBD2
CDR3 protein: CASSVDAGVRNEQFF
CDR3 DNA: TGTGCCAGCAGCGTAGATGCGGGAGTACGGAATGAGCAGTTCTTC

V gene: TRBV11-1
CDR3 length: 13
clone size: NA
J gene: TRBJ2-1
D gene: NA
CDR3 protein: CASSLDSYNEQFF
CDR3 DNA: TGTGCCAGCAGCTTGGACTCCTACAATGAGCAGTTCTTC

V gene: TRBV12-3/TRBV12-4
CDR3 length: 13
clone size: few
J gene: TRBJ2-7
D gene: NA
CDR3 protein: CASSFPGTYEQYF
CDR3 DNA: TGTGCCAGCAGTTTTCCAGGAACCTACGAGCAGTACTTC

V gene: TRBV19
CDR3 length: 14
clone size: few
J gene: TRBJ2-1
D gene: TRBD2
CDR3 protein: CASRTSVRYNEQFF
CDR3 DNA: TGTGCCAGCCGGACTAGCGTTAGGTACAATGAGCAGTTCTTC

V gene: TRBV18
CDR3 length: 15
clone size: many
J gene: TRBJ1-2
D gene: NA
CDR3 protein: CASSAENNQMSGYTF
CDR3 DNA: TGTGCCAGCTCAGCAGAGAACAACCAAATGAGTGGCTACACCTTC

V gene: TRBV6-1
CDR3 length: 14
clone size: few
J gene: TRBJ2-2
D gene: TRBD1
CDR3 protein: CASSMDRYTGELFF
CDR3 DNA: TGTGCCAGCAGTATGGACAGGTACACCGGGGAGCTGTTTTTT

V gene: TRBV24-1
CDR3 length: 12
clone size: many
J gene: TRBJ2-3
D gene: NA
CDR3 protein: CATSTSTDTQYF
CDR3 DNA: TGTGCCACCAGTACTAGCACAGATACGCAGTATTTT

V gene: TRBV7-2
CDR3 length: 13
clone size: many
J gene: TRBJ2-7
D gene: NA
CDR3 protein: CASSWDRWDEQYF
CDR3 DNA: TGTGCCAGCAGCTGGGACCGGTGGGACGAGCAGTACTTC

V gene: TRBV2
CDR3 length: 16
clone size: once
J gene: TRBJ2-7
D gene: TRBD2
CDR3 protein: CASSEARLAETYEQYF
CDR3 DNA: TGTGCCAGCAGTGAAGCGCGGCTAGCGGAAACCTACGAGCAGTACTTC

V gene: TRBV28
CDR3 length: 12
clone size: many
J gene: TRBJ2-3
D gene: NA
CDR3 protein: CASTPGADTQYF
CDR3 DNA: TGTGCCAGCACCCCAGGGGCAGATACGCAGTATTTT

V gene: TRBV13
CDR3 length: 16
clone size: many
J gene: TRBJ2-7
D gene: NA
CDR3 protein: CASSLGSGAGSYEQYF
CDR3 DNA: TGTGCCAGCAGCTTAGGTTCAGGGGCGGGCTCCTACGAGCAGTACTTC

V gene: TRBV27
CDR3 length: 15
clone size: NA
J gene: TRBJ2-7
D gene: NA
CDR3 protein: CASRELGDLAYEQYF
CDR3 DNA: TGTGCCAGCCGGGAGTTAGGGGACCTAGCCTACGAGCAGTACTTC

V gene: TRBV12-3/TRBV12-4
CDR3 length: 15
clone size: NA
J gene: TRBJ2-7
D gene: TRBD1
CDR3 protein: CASSSTGVGSYEQYF
CDR3 DNA: TGTGCCAGCAGTTCTACAGGGGTCGGGTCCTACGAGCAGTACTTC

V gene: TRBV7-3
CDR3 length: 11
clone size: few
J gene: TRBJ2-7
D gene: NA
CDR3 protein: CASSGQNEQYF
CDR3 DNA: TGTGCCAGCAGCGGACAAAACGAGCAGTACTTC

V gene: TRBV29-1
CDR3 length: 16
clone size: many
J gene: TRBJ2-6
D gene: TRBD1
CDR3 protein: CSVEAGGPSGANVLTF
CDR3 DNA: TGCAGCGTTGAGGCAGGGGGACCCTCTGGGGCCAACGTCCTGACTTTC

V gene: TRBV28
CDR3 length: 16
clone size: many
J gene: TRBJ2-7
D gene: NA
CDR3 protein: CASSSPDPGSSYEQYF
CDR3 DNA: TGTGCCAGCAGTTCCCCCGACCCTGGGAGCTCCTACGAGCAGTACTTC

V gene: TRBV6-1
CDR3 length: 16
clone size: NA
J gene: TRBJ2-1
D gene: TRBD2
CDR3 protein: CASSAQGLGGGNEQFF
CDR3 DNA: TGTGCCAGCAGTGCACAGGGACTAGGGGGAGGCAATGAGCAGTTCTTC

V gene: TRBV5-5
CDR3 length: 13
clone size: NA
J gene: TRBJ2-7
D gene: NA
CDR3 protein: CASSYPGPYEQYF
CDR3 DNA: TGTGCCAGCAGCTACCCGGGCCCCTACGAGCAGTACTTC

V gene: TRBV28
CDR3 length: 14
clone size: many
J gene: TRBJ1-2
D gene: NA
CDR3 protein: CASSFSEVDYGYTF
CDR3 DNA: TGTGCCAGCAGTTTTTCAGAGGTGGACTATGGCTACACCTTC

V gene: TRBV6-5
CDR3 length: 14
clone size: NA
J gene: TRBJ2-7
D gene: NA
CDR3 protein: CASSLPGRLYEQYF
CDR3 DNA: TGTGCCAGCAGTTTGCCGGGACGGTTATACGAGCAGTACTTC

V gene: TRBV29-1
CDR3 length: 10
clone size: few
J gene: TRBJ2-1
D gene: NA
CDR3 protein: CSVGLNEQFF
CDR3 DNA: TGCAGCGTTGGTTTGAATGAGCAGTTCTTC

V gene: TRBV20-1
CDR3 length: 14
clone size: many
J gene: TRBJ1-2
D gene: NA
CDR3 protein: CSAKSFAVSVGYTF
CDR3 DNA: TGCAGTGCTAAGTCTTTCGCGGTTTCGGTTGGCTACACCTTC

V gene: TRBV2
CDR3 length: 13
clone size: many
J gene: TRBJ2-1
D gene: NA
CDR3 protein: CASRGWGNFEQFF
CDR3 DNA: TGTGCCAGCAGAGGGTGGGGCAACTTTGAGCAGTTCTTC

V gene: TRBV29-1
CDR3 length: 15
clone size: many
J gene: TRBJ2-7
D gene: NA
CDR3 protein: CSVSLGVGGPYEQYF
CDR3 DNA: TGCAGCGTTTCATTAGGTGTGGGGGGTCCCTACGAGCAGTACTTC

V gene: TRBV2
CDR3 length: 13
clone size: NA
J gene: TRBJ1-3
D gene: NA
CDR3 protein: CASSMMGVNTIYF
CDR3 DNA: TGTGCCAGCAGTATGATGGGGGTCAACACCATATATTTT

V gene: TRBV24-1
CDR3 length: 13
clone size: many
J gene: TRBJ2-1
D gene: NA
CDR3 protein: CATSDRGAYEQFF
CDR3 DNA: TGTGCCACCAGTGACAGGGGGGCTTATGAGCAGTTCTTC

V gene: TRBV4-2
CDR3 length: 14
clone size: NA
J gene: TRBJ2-2
D gene: NA
CDR3 protein: CASSQGSEAGELFF
CDR3 DNA: TGTGCCAGCAGCCAAGGTTCCGAGGCCGGGGAGCTGTTTTTT